This TCR beta chain was identified during a study of T-cell reconstitution after alpha-beta-depleted transplantation in children. By share, this clonotype counts as medium-sized. Its antigen is not known. For TCRbeta, the library was prepared with unique molecular identifiers. Each CDR3 protein gets one entry after TCRdb re-called the PCR reads with MiXCR. Of some 6,700 distinct CDR3 sequences in the sample, 16% were seen once. CDR3 length: 16 amino acids. Trimming cost V 3 bases and J 0 bases, with 13 bases left between them. Germline CDR1 reads SEHNR; CDR2 reads FQNEAQ (reference sequence). Findings of the study overall: T cells produced anew were the main source of T-cell counts and diversity one year after transplant. There were reportedly several hundred expanded graft clones from which alpha-beta T cells came about two months after transplant. Some patients' high day-60 TCRbeta diversity was traced to surviving recipient T cells and thymic progenitors.

The sequencing here drew on PBMCs, taken before TCRalphabeta/CD19-depleted stem cell transplant. This receptor was taken from a boy younger than 10 with acute lymphoblastic leukemia, due to receive a stem cell transplant. The chain links TRBV7-9 to TRBJ2-3; a possible D gene is TRBD1 (5 bases). CDR3 in amino acids: CASSFRATSSTDTQYF. The CDR3, as DNA: TGTGCCAGCAGCTTCAGGGCTACCTCTAGCACAGATACGCAGTATTTT.